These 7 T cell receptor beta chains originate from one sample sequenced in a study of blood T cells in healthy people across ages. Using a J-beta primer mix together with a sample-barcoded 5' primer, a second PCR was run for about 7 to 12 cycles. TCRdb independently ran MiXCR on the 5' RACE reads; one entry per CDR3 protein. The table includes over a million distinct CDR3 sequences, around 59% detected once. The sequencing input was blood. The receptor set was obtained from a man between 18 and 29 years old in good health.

This CDR3 reads CASVGYSSYEQYF. CDR3 DNA: TGTGCCAGCGTGGGGTATAGCTCCTACGAGCAGTACTTC. The chain combines TRBV6-6 with TRBJ2-7, with D unclear. The V end was cut by 8 bases, the J end by 0 bases, with 11 bases between. The length of the CDR3 is 13 residues. The germline CDR1 and CDR2 sequences are MNHNY and SVGAGI (reference sequence).

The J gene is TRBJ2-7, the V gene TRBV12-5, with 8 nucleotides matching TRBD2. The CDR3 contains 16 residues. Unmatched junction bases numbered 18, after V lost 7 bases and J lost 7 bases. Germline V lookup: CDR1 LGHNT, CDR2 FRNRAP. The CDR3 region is CASAPGGLAGPREQYF. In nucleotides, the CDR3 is TGTGCTAGTGCCCCGGGGGGTCTAGCGGGCCCCAGGGAGCAGTACTTC.

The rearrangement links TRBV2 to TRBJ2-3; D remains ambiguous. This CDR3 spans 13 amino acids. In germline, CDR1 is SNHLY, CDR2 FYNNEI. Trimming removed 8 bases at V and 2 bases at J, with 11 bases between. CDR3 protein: CASDKEYTDTQYF. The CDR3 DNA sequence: TGTGCCAGCGATAAGGAATACACAGATACGCAGTATTTT.

The CDR3 loop reads CASSYHRDNQPQHF. CDR3 in DNA: TGTGCCAGCAGTTACCACAGGGACAATCAGCCCCAGCATTTT. The chain recombines TRBV6-5 with TRBJ1-5; possible D gene TRBD1, 6 bases. Germline assignment: CDR1 MNHEY and CDR2 SVGAGI. V was pared by 2 bases and J by 3 bases, with 8 bases between. CDR3 length: 14 amino acids.

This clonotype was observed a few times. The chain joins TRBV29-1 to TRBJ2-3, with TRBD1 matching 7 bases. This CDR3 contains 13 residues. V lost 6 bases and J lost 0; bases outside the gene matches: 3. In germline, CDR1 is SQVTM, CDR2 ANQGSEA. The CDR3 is CSVRGLSTDTQYF. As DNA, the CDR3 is TGCAGCGTCAGGGGGTTGAGCACAGATACGCAGTATTTT.

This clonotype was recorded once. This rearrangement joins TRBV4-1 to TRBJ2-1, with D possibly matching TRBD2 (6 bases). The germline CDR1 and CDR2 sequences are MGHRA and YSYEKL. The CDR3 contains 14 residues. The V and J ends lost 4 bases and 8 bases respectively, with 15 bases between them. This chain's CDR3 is CASSPHGGLYEQFF. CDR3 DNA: TGCGCCAGCAGCCCTCACGGAGGGCTCTATGAGCAGTTCTTC.

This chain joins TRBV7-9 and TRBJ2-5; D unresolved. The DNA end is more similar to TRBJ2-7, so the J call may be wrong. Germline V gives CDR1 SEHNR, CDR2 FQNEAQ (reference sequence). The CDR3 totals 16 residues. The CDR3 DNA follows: TGTGCCAGCAGATCTGGGGTAGGGAATGACACCTACGAGCAGTACTTC. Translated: CASRSGVGNDTYEQYF.